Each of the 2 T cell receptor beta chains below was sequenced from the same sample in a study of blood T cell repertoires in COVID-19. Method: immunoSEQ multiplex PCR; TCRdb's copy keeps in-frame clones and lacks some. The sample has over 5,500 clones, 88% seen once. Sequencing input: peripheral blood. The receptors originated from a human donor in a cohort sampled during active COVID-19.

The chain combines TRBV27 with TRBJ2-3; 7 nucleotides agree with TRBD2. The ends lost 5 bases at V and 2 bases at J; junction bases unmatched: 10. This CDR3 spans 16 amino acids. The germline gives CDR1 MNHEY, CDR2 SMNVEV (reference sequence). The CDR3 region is CASSPLPSGHTDTQYF. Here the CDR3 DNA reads TGTGCCAGCAGTCCACTCCCTAGCGGACACACAGATACGCAGTATTTT.

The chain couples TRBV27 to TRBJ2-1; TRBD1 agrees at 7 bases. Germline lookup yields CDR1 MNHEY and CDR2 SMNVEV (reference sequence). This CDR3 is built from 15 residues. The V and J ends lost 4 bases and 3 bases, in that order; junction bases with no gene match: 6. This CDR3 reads CASSSGQWNYNEQFF. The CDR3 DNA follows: TGTGCCAGCAGTTCGGGACAGTGGAACTACAATGAGCAGTTCTTC.